Each of the 9 T cell receptor beta chains below was sequenced from the same sample in a study of T cells in Graves' hyperthyroidism and ophthalmopathy. Researchers took RNA transcripts and amplified the TCR beta CDR3 regions from them. HTBI primers were used for first-round RT-PCR of the TCR CDR3. TCRdb used MiXCR to reprocess the multiplex PCR reads, holding one entry per CDR3 protein. The sample yields some 770,000 distinct CDR3 sequences, about a sixth seen once. The sequenced sample was blood. The receptors were sampled from a young man with Graves' hyperthyroidism.

This clonotype was found many times. V is TRBV28 and J is TRBJ2-7; D perhaps matches TRBD1 (6 bases). V lost 2 bases to trimming and J lost 4 bases, with 9 bases between them. CDR1 MDHEN and CDR2 SYDVKM come from the germline V gene. CDR3 length equals 13 residues. This chain's CDR3 is CASSLSGTYEQYF. CDR3 DNA: TGTGCCAGCAGTTTAAGTGGGACATACGAGCAGTACTTC.

The chain couples TRBV4-2 to TRBJ2-2; D may correspond to TRBD1 or TRBD2 (6 bases each). The CDR3 is made up of 16 amino acids. Germline V gene lookup returns CDR1 LGHNA and CDR2 YNFKEQ. V was cut by 0 bases and J by 5 bases, with 13 bases left in between. The CDR3 sequence: CASSQDKGGRTGELFF. CDR3 DNA sequence: TGTGCCAGCAGCCAAGATAAGGGGGGCCGGACCGGGGAGCTGTTTTTT.

Turning to this clonotype: This clone may be a read error of a much larger clone one base away. This sequence joins TRBV7-9 and TRBJ2-3; 9 bases are shared with TRBD1. Germline values: CDR1 SEHNR, CDR2 FQNEAQ (reference sequence). This CDR3 has 14 residues. CDR3 nucleotides: TGTGCCAGCAGATCTGACAGGGGGACAGATACGCCGTATTTT. This translates into CASRSDRGTDTPYF.

This rearrangement joins TRBV18 to TRBJ2-1, with D perhaps matching TRBD1 (5 bases). V gave up 0 bases and J gave up 3 bases, with 6 bases separating them. Germline V gives CDR1 KGHSH, CDR2 LQKENI. CDR3 length: 14 amino acids. CDR3 in DNA: TGTGCCAGCTCACCACCGACAGTCTACAATGAGCAGTTCTTC. It specifies CASSPPTVYNEQFF.

This clonotype was seen repeatedly, ten times or more. V and J are TRBV30 and TRBJ2-1; 10 bases line up with TRBD2. The CDR3 covers 16 residues. CDR1 is GTSNPN and CDR2 is SVGIG in the germline V gene (reference sequence). V trimming: 3 bases; J trimming: 8 bases; junction bases outside the gene matches: 13. Here the CDR3 DNA reads TGTGCCTGGAGCCCTAAACTAGCGGGAATGTTCCATGAGCAGTTCTTC. The encoded protein is CAWSPKLAGMFHEQFF.

V and J are TRBV12-3 or TRBV12-4 and TRBJ2-2; 8 bases match TRBD1. This CDR3 contains 15 residues. V lost 6 bases, J lost 6 bases, and 9 bases stayed unmatched. CDR3 loop: CASRPLDRDPGELFF. Written as DNA, the CDR3 is TGTGCCAGCAGACCACTGGACAGGGATCCCGGGGAGCTGTTTTTT.

In this sample, this clonotype turned up a few times. The V and J genes are TRBV10-3 and TRBJ2-1; the D gene is possibly TRBD2 (5 bases). CDR1 and CDR2 from the germline V gene are ENHRY and SYGVKD. There are 17 residues in the CDR3. Deletions cut 2 bases from V and 4 bases from J, with 18 bases between. The CDR3 nucleotides are TGTGCCATCAGTGAGGGACGCTCGGGGTTCTCATACAATGAGCAGTTCTTC. Its translation: CAISEGRSGFSYNEQFF.

This chain uses TRBV18 with TRBJ1-2, with TRBD1 matching over 9 bases. The CDR3 extends over 15 amino acids. J gave up 5 bases and V 2 bases, and 6 bases lay outside the gene matches. Germline-derived CDR1 and CDR2 are KGHSH and LQKENI. The DNA of the CDR3 is TGTGCCAGCTCACCAAGGGGGACAGGGCAATATGGCTACACCTTC. Its protein product is CASSPRGTGQYGYTF.

This chain uses TRBV11-1 with TRBJ2-1; 12 bases fit TRBD2. CDR1 and CDR2 (germline): SGHAT, FQDESV (reference sequence). With V trimmed by 1 base and J by 4 bases, 2 bases remained unmatched. The CDR3 is 16 residues long. Here the CDR3 reads CASSLVGTSGYNEQFF. In DNA form, the CDR3 reads TGTGCCAGCAGCTTAGTAGGGACTAGCGGGTACAATGAGCAGTTCTTC.